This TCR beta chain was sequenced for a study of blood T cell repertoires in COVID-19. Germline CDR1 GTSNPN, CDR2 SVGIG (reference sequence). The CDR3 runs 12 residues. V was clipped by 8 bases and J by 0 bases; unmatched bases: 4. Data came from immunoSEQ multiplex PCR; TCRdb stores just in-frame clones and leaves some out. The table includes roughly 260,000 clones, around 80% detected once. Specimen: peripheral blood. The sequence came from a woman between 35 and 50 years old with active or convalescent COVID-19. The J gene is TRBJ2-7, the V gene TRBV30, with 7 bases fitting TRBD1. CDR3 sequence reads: CAVGQSSYEQYV. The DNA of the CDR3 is TGTGCCGTGGGACAGAGCTCCTACGAGCAGTACGTC.